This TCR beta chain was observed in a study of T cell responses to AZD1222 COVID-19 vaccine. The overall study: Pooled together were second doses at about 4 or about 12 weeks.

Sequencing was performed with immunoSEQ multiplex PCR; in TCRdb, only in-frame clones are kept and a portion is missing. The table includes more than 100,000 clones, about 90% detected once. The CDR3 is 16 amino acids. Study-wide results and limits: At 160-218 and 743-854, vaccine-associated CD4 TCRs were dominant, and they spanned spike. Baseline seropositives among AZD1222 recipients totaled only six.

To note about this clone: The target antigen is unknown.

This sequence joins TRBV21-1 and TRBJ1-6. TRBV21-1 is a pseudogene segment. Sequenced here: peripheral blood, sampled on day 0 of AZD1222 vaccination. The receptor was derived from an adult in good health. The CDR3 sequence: CARNSKHGSSNSPLHF. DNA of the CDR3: TGTGCCAGAAACTCCAAACACGGGTCCTCAAATTCACCCCTCCACTTT.